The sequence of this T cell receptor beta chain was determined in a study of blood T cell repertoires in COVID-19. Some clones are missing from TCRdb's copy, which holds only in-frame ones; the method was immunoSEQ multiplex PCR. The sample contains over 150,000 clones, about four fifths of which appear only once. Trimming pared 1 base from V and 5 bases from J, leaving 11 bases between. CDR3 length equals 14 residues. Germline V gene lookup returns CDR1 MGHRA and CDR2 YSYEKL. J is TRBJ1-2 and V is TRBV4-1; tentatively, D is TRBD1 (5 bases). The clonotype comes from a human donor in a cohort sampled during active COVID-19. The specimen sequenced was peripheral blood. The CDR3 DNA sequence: TGCGCCAGCAGCCAAGTAGGGGAGGGTTATGGCTACACCTTC. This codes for CASSQVGEGYGYTF.